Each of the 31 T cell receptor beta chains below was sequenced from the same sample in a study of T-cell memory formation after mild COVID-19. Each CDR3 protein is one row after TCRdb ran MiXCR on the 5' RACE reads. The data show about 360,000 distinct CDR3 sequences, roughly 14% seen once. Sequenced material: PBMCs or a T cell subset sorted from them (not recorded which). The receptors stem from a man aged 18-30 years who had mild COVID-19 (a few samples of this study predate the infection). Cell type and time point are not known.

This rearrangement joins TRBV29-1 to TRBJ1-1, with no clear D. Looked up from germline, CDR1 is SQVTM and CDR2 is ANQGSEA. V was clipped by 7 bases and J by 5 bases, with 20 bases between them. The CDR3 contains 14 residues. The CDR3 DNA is TGCAGCGCTAGGACGTTCAGCTTGAGAACTGAAGCTTTCTTT. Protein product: CSARTFSLRTEAFF.

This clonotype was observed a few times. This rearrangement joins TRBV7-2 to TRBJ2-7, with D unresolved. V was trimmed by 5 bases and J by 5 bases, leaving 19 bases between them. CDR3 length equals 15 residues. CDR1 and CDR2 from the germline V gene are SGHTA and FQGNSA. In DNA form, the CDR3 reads TGTGCCAGCAGCGGCCGGAGAGGTGTAGGGAACGAGCAGTACTTC. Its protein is CASSGRRGVGNEQYF.

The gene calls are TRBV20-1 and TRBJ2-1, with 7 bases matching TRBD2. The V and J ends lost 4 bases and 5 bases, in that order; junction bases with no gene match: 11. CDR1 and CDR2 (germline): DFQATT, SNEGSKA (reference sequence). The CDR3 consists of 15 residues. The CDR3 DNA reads TGCAGTGCTACCCTCGGACTAGACCTAAACAATGAGCAGTTCTTC. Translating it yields CSATLGLDLNNEQFF.

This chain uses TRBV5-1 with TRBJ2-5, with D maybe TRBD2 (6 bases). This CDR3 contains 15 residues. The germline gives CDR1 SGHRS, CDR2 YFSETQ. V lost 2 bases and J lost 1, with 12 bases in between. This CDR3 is CASSFRGTAQETQYF. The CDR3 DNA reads TGCGCCAGCAGCTTCCGCGGGACCGCCCAAGAGACCCAGTACTTC. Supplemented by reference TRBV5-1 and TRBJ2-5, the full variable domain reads KAGVTQTPRYLIKTRGQQVTLSCSPISGHRSVSWYQQTPGQGLQFLFEYFSETQRNKGNFPGRFSGRQFSNSRSEMNVSTLELGDSALYLCASSFRGTAQETQYFGPGTRLLVL.

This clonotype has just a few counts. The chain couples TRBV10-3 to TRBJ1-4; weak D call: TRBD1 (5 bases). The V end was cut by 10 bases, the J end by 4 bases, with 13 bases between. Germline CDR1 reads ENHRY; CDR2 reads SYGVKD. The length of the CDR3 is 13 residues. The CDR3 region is CASLRDLNEKLFF. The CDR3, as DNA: TGTGCCAGCCTCAGGGATCTTAATGAAAAACTGTTTTTT.

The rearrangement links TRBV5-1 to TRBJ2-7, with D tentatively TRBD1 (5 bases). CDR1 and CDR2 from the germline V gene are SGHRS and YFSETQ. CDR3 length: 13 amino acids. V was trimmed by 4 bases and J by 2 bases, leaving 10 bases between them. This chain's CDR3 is CASSMGPTYEQYV. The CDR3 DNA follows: TGCGCCAGCAGCATGGGGCCTACCTACGAGCAGTACGTC.

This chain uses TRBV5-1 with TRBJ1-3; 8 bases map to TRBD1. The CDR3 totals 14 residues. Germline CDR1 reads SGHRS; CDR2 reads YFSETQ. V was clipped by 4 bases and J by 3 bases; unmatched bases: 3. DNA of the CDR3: TGCGCCAGCAGCACGGACAGGGTTGGAAACACCATATATTTT. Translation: CASSTDRVGNTIYF.

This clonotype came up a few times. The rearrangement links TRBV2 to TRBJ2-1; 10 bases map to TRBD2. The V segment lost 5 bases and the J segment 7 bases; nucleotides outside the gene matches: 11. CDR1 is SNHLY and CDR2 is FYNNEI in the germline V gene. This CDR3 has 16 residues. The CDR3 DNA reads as TGTGCCAGCAGTCGGCGCGTAGCGGGGGGTTTGAATGAGCAGTTCTTC. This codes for CASSRRVAGGLNEQFF.

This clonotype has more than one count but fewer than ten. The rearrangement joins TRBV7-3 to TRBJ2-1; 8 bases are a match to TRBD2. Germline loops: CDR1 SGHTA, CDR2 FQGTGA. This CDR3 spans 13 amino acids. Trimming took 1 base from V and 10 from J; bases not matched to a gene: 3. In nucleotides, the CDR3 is TGTGCCAGCAGCTTAAACGGGGGGGACGAGCAGTTCTTC. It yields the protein CASSLNGGDEQFF. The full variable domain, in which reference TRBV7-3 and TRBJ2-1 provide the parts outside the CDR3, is GAGVSQTPSNKVTEKGKYVELRCDPISGHTALYWYRQSLGQGPEFLIYFQGTGAADDSGLPNDRFFAVRPEGSVSTLKIQRTERGDSAVYLCASSLNGGDEQFFGPGTRLTVL.

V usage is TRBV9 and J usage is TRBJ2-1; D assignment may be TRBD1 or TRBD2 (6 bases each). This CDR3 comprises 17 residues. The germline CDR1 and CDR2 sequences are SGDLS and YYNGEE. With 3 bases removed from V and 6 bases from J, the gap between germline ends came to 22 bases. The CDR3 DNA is TGTGCCAGCAGCGCCCTTAAAACTAGCTGGGGGCGCAATGAGCAGTTCTTC. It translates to CASSALKTSWGRNEQFF.

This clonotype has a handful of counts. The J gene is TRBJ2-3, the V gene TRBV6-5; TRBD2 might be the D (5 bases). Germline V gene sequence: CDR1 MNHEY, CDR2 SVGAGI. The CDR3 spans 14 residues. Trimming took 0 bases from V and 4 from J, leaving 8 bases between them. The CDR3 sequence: CASSYSRRSDTQYF. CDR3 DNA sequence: TGTGCCAGCAGTTACTCCCGGAGGTCAGATACGCAGTATTTT.

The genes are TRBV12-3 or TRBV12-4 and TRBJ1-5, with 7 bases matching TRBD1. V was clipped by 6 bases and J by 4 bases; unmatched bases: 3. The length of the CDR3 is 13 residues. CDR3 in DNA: TGTGCCAGCAGGGGACAGACAAATCAGCCCCAGCATTTT. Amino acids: CASRGQTNQPQHF.

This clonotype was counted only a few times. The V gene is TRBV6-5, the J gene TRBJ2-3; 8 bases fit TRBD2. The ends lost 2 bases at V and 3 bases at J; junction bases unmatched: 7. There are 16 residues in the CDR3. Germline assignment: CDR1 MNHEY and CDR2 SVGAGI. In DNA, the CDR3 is TGTGCCAGCAGTTACCGAGGACTAGCATTAACAGATACGCAGTATTTT. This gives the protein CASSYRGLALTDTQYF.

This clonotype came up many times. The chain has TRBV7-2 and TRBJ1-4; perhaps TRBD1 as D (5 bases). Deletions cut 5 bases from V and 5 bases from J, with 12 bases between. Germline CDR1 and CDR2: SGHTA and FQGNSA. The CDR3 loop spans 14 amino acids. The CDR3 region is CASSPDSNNEKLFF. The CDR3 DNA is TGTGCCAGCAGCCCCGACAGTAACAATGAAAAACTGTTTTTT.

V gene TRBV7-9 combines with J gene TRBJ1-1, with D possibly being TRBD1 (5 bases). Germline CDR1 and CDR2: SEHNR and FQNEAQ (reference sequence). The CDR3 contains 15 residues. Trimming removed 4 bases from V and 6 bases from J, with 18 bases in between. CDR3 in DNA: TGTGCCAGCAGCTCCTCGGGACTCCGAACGGCTGAAGCTTTCTTT. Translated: CASSSSGLRTAEAFF.

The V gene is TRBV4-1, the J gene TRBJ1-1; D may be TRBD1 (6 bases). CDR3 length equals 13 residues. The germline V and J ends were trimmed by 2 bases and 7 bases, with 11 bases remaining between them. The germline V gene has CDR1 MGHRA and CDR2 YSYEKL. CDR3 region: CASSQITGYEAFF. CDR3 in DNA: TGCGCCAGCAGCCAAATCACAGGGTATGAAGCTTTCTTT.

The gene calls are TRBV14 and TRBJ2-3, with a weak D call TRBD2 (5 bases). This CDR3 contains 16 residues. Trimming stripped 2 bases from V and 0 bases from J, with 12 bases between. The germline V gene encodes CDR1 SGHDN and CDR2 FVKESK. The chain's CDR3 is CASSQSRLPSTDTQYF. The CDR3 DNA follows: TGTGCCAGCAGCCAATCCCGACTACCCAGCACAGATACGCAGTATTTT. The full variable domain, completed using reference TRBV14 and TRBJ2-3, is EAGVTQFPSHSVIEKGQTVTLRCDPISGHDNLYWYRRVMGKEIKFLLHFVKESKQDESGMPNNRFLAERTGGTYSTLKVQPAELEDSGVYFCASSQSRLPSTDTQYFGPGTRLTVL.

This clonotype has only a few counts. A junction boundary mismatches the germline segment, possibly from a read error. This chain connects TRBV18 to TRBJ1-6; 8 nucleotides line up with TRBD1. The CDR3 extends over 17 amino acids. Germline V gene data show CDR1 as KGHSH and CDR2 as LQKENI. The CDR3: CASSDMDRDGYISPLHF. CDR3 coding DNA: TGTGCCAGCTCCGACATGGACAGGGATGGTTATATTTCACCCCTCCACTTT. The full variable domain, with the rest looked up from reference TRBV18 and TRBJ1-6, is NAGVMQNPRHLVRRRGQEARLRCSPMKGHSHVYWYRQLPEEGLKFMVYLQKENIIDESGMPKERFSAEFPKEGPSILRIQQVVRGDSAAYFCASSDMDRDGYISPLHFGNGTRLTVT.

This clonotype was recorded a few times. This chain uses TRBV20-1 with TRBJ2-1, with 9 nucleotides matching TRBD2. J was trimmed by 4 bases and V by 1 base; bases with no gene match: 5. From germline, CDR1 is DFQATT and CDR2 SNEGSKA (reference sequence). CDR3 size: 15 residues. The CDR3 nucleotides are TGCAGTGCTAGAGTGGGACTAGCTTTTTACAATGAGCAGTTCTTC. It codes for CSARVGLAFYNEQFF.

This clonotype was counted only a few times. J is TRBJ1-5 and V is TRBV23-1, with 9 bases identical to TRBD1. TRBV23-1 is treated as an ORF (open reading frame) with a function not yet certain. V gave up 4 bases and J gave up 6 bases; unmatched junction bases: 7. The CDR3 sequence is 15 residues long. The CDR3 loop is CASSRTGESGQPQHF. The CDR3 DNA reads TGCGCCAGCAGTCGGACAGGGGAGTCCGGTCAGCCCCAGCATTTT.

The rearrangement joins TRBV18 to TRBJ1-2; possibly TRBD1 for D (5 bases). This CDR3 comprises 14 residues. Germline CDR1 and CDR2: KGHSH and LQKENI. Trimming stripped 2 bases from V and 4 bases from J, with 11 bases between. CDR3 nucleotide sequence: TGTGCCAGCTCACCATGGGGCGACTCCTATGGCTACACCTTC. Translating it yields CASSPWGDSYGYTF.

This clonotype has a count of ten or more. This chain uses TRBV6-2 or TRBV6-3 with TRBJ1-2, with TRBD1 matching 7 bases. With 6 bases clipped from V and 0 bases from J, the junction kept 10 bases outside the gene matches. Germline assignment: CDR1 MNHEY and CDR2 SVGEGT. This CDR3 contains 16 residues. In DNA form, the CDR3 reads TGTGCCAGCAGCAAAGGCGGGACAGAGTCTAACTATGGCTACACCTTC. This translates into CASSKGGTESNYGYTF.

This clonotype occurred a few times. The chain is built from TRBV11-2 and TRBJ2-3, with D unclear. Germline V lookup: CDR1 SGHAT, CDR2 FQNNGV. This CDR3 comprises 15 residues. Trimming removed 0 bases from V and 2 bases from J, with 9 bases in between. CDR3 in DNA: TGTGCCAGCAGCTTAGAAGGGCTTATCACAGATACGCAGTATTTT. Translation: CASSLEGLITDTQYF.

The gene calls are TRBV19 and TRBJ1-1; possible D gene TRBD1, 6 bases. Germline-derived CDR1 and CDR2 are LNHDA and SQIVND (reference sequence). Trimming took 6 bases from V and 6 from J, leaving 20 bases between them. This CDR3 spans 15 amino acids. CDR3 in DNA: TGTGCCAGTAGACTCCCAGTTTTCGGGGGCTCTGAAGCTTTCTTT. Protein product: CASRLPVFGGSEAFF.

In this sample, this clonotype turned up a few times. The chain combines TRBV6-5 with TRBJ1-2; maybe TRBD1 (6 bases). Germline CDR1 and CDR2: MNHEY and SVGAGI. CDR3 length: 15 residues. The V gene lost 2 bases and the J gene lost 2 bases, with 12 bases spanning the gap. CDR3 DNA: TGTGCCAGCAGTTACCGCAGGGGCATCAACTATGGCTACACCTTC. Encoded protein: CASSYRRGINYGYTF.

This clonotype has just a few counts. In nucleotides, the CDR3 is TGCGCCAGCAGCCAAGATCAGGGACAGGGAACGATCTATGGCTACACCTTC. Translated: CASSQDQGQGTIYGYTF. The rearrangement joins TRBV4-1 to TRBJ1-2, with 9 bases fitting TRBD1. Germline CDR1 MGHRA, CDR2 YSYEKL. J was trimmed by 4 bases and V by 0 bases; bases with no gene match: 9. This CDR3 contains 17 residues.

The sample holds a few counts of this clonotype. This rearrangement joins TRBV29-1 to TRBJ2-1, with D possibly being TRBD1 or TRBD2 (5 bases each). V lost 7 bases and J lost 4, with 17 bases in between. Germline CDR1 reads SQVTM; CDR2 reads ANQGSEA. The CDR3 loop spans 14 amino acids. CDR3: CSAMPGRIYNEQFF. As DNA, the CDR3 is TGCAGCGCCATGCCGGGACGGATTTACAATGAGCAGTTCTTC.

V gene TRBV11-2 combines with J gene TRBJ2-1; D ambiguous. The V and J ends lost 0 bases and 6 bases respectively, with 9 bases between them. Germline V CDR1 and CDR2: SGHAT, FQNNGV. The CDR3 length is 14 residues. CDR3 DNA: TGTGCCAGCAGCTTAGATTTAGTGACCAATGAGCAGTTCTTC. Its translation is CASSLDLVTNEQFF.

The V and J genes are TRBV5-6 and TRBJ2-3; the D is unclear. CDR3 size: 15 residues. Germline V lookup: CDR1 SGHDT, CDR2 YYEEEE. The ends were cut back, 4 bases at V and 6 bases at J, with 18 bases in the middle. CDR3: CASSRQSTERDTQYF. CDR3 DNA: TGTGCCAGCAGCCGTCAGTCCACTGAAAGGGATACGCAGTATTTT.

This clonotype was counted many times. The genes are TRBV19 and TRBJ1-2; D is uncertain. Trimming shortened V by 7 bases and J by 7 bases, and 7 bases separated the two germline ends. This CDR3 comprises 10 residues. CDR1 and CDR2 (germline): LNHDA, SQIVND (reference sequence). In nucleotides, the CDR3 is TGTGCCAGTAAGGGAGGTGGCTACACCTTC. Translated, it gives CASKGGGYTF.

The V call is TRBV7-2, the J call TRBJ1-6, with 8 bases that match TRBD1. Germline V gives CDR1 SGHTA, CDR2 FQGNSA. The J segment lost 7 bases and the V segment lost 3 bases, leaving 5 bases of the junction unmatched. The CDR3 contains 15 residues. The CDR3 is CASSLKTGENSPLHF. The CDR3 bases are TGTGCCAGCAGCTTGAAGACAGGGGAAAATTCACCCCTCCACTTT.